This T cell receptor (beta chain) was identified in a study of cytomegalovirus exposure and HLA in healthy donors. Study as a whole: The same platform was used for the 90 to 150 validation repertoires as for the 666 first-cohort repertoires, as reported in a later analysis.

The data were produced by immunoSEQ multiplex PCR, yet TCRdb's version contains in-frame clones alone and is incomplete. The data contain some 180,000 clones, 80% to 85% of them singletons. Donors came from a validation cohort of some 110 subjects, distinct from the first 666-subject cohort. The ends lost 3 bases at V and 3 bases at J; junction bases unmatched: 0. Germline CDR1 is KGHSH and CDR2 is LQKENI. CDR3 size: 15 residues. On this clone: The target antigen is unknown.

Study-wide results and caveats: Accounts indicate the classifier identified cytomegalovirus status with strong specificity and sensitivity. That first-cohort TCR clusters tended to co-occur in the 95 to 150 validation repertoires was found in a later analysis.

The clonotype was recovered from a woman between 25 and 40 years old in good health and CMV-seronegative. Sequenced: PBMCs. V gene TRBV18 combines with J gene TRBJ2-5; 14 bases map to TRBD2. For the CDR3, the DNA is TGTGCCAGCTCACCGGGACTAGCGGGGGAAGAGACCCAGTACTTC. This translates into CASSPGLAGEETQYF.